The 24 T cell receptor beta chains given below trace back to one sample, sequenced in a study of cytomegalovirus exposure and HLA in healthy donors. PCR used 60 Vbeta primers and 13 Jbeta primers. The table came from immunoSEQ multiplex PCR; TCRdb's copy has only in-frame clones and leaves some out. The data show about 82,000 clones, with roughly 80% seen just once and 3.3% held by the top ten. Sequenced sample: PBMCs. The receptors were gathered from a man aged 45-60 years in good health and CMV-seronegative.

The chain joins TRBV28 to TRBJ1-5; D uncertain. V was clipped by 2 bases and J by 6 bases, with 11 bases between them. There are 14 residues in the CDR3. In germline, CDR1 is MDHEN, CDR2 SYDVKM. For the CDR3, the DNA is TGTGCCAGCAGTTTAGCCCAGGCGGGTCAGCCCCAGCATTTT. This translates into CASSLAQAGQPQHF.

J is TRBJ2-5 and V is TRBV5-4; 7 bases are shared with TRBD1. The assigned J gene may be wrong: the sequence end matches TRBJ2-7 better. There are 15 residues in the CDR3. From germline, CDR1 is SGHNT and CDR2 YYREEE (reference sequence). The CDR3 loop reads CASSPDRTGEDEQYF. The CDR3 DNA sequence: TGTGCCAGCAGCCCGGACAGGACCGGGGAAGACGAGCAGTACTTC.

V gene TRBV4-3 combines with J gene TRBJ1-4, with TRBD1 as a possible D gene (5 bases). The CDR3 length is 14 residues. Trimming took 2 bases from V and 2 from J, leaving 6 bases between them. Germline V gene sequence: CDR1 LGHNA, CDR2 YSLEER. The CDR3 DNA is TGCGCCAGCAGCCAACAGGGTACTAATGAAAAACTGTTTTTT. This gives the protein CASSQQGTNEKLFF.

The chain uses TRBV7-9 and TRBJ2-3; 12 positions agree with TRBD2. Germline V gene sequence: CDR1 SEHNR, CDR2 FQNEAQ (reference sequence). The CDR3 runs 16 residues. V lost 5 bases, J lost 6 bases, and 9 bases stayed unmatched. The chain's CDR3 is CASSKILAGGADTQYF. For the CDR3, the DNA is TGTGCCAGCAGCAAAATACTAGCGGGGGGTGCTGATACGCAGTATTTT.

The chain links TRBV6-5 to TRBJ1-5; perhaps TRBD1 as D (6 bases). Germline V gene lookup returns CDR1 MNHEY and CDR2 SVGAGI. V was shortened by 5 bases and J by 6 bases, with 11 bases between the two germline ends. The CDR3 sequence is 13 residues long. The CDR3 bases are TGTGCCAGCAGTCCCAGGGGCCTTCAGCCCCAGCATTTT. Encoded protein: CASSPRGLQPQHF.

This clone was counted only a few times. V is TRBV6-5 and J is TRBJ1-1; the match to TRBD1 covers 9 bases. The CDR3 loop spans 15 amino acids. The V segment lost 2 bases and the J segment 4 bases; nucleotides outside the gene matches: 5. The germline V gene has CDR1 MNHEY and CDR2 SVGAGI. DNA for the CDR3: TGTGCCAGCAGTTACGCGGGACAGGGCATCACTGAAGCTTTCTTT. Protein: CASSYAGQGITEAFF.

The chain employs TRBV28 and TRBJ1-6; possibly TRBD1 for D (5 bases). Between the trimmed V and J ends, which lost 8 bases and 8 bases, there was a span of 13 bases. Per germline, CDR1 MDHEN and CDR2 SYDVKM. CDR3 length: 13 residues. The CDR3 DNA reads as TGTGCCAGCGGGGGGAGGGTAGATTCACCCCTCCACTTT. Its translation is CASGGRVDSPLHF.

The chain couples TRBV12-5 to TRBJ2-2, with D perhaps matching TRBD2 (6 bases). Trimming took 6 bases from V and 9 from J, leaving 17 bases between them. This CDR3 has 14 amino acids. Germline V gene data show CDR1 as LGHNT and CDR2 as FRNRAP. The CDR3 protein is CASGLRDSPRELFF. Here the CDR3 DNA reads TGTGCTAGTGGACTCCGGGACTCCCCCCGGGAGCTGTTTTTT.

The rearrangement joins TRBV10-3 to TRBJ2-5; perhaps TRBD2 as D (6 bases). Germline V gene data show CDR1 as ENHRY and CDR2 as SYGVKD. V was pared by 10 bases and J by 4 bases, with 13 bases between. The CDR3 consists of 12 residues. The chain's CDR3 is CATGGLRETQYF. In DNA form, the CDR3 reads TGTGCCACCGGGGGACTGAGAGAGACCCAGTACTTC.

The J gene is TRBJ2-7, the V gene TRBV9, with TRBD2 as a possible D gene (5 bases). CDR3 length equals 14 residues. Germline CDR1 is SGDLS and CDR2 is YYNGEE. Trimming took 0 bases from V and 0 from J, leaving 7 bases between them. The CDR3 loop is CASSVGSGSYEQYF. The CDR3 nucleotides read TGTGCCAGCAGCGTAGGCAGCGGCTCCTACGAGCAGTACTTC.

This clone was found a few times. The chain joins TRBV9 to TRBJ2-3; 7 nucleotides align to TRBD1. This CDR3 is 15 amino acids long. Germline trimming cut 1 base from V and 0 bases from J; bases unmatched to any gene: 2. Germline lookup yields CDR1 SGDLS and CDR2 YYNGEE. The chain's CDR3 is CASSVQGVSTDTQYF. The DNA of the CDR3 is TGTGCCAGCAGCGTACAGGGGGTAAGCACAGATACGCAGTATTTT.

Here the CDR3 DNA reads TGTGCCATCAGTGAGGGTCGACGGGGGGGTGGCACCGGGGAGCTGTTTTTT. Translated: CAISEGRRGGGTGELFF. V and J are TRBV10-3 and TRBJ2-2, with 8 bases aligning to TRBD2. V was clipped by 2 bases and J by 4 bases; unmatched bases: 9. Germline CDR1 ENHRY, CDR2 SYGVKD. This CDR3 has 17 amino acids.

This clone was observed once. The rearrangement links TRBV6-4 to TRBJ2-1; TRBD2 matches 8 bases. Germline CDR1 is MRHNA and CDR2 is SNTAGT. There are 16 residues in the CDR3. With 4 bases clipped from V and 4 bases from J, the junction kept 9 bases outside the gene matches. This CDR3 reads CASSAYSSGAYNEQFF. CDR3 DNA sequence: TGTGCCAGCAGTGCTTACAGTAGCGGGGCTTACAATGAGCAGTTCTTC.

The V call is TRBV14, the J call TRBJ2-3; 7 positions agree with TRBD1. V lost 0 bases and J lost 2; bases outside the gene matches: 8. Looked up from germline, CDR1 is SGHDN and CDR2 is FVKESK. CDR3 size: 17 residues. CDR3 sequence: CASSQDSRGFITDTQYF. The CDR3 DNA reads TGTGCCAGCAGCCAAGATAGCAGGGGGTTTATCACAGATACGCAGTATTTT.

The CDR3 bases are TGTGCCAGCAGTGCAAGTAGCGGGGGGCCAGATACGCAGTATTTT. Translation gives CASSASSGGPDTQYF. The gene calls are TRBV9 and TRBJ2-3; 10 nucleotides agree with TRBD2. Germline V gene lookup returns CDR1 SGDLS and CDR2 YYNGEE. The CDR3 consists of 15 residues. V lost 5 bases to trimming and J lost 4 bases; unmatched junction nucleotides: 7.

V gene TRBV10-2 combines with J gene TRBJ2-7; 8 bases agree with TRBD2. The CDR3 loop spans 13 amino acids. Germline V lookup: CDR1 WSHSY, CDR2 SAAADI. Losses at the gene ends were 7 bases for V and 1 base for J; bases not matched to a gene: 3. The CDR3 sequence is CASTAGGSYEQYF. CDR3 in DNA: TGCGCCAGCACGGCGGGGGGATCCTACGAGCAGTACTTC.

This clone was counted between two and nine times. Here the CDR3 DNA reads TGTGCCAGCAGCCCTCAGCGGGGGGGCCAAGATACGCAGTATTTT. Protein sequence: CASSPQRGGQDTQYF. The gene calls are TRBV11-2 and TRBJ2-3; 10 bases align to TRBD2. Trimming took 5 bases from V and 5 from J; bases not matched to a gene: 7. Germline loops: CDR1 SGHAT, CDR2 FQNNGV. The CDR3 contains 15 residues.

This clone was picked up one time. This chain uses TRBV19 with TRBJ2-5, with 7 bases that match TRBD1. Germline V gene sequence: CDR1 LNHDA, CDR2 SQIVND (reference sequence). V shed 8 bases and J 5 bases; nucleotides not matched to a gene: 11. The length of the CDR3 is 14 residues. CDR3 region: CASWTGSTHETQYF. The CDR3 nucleotides are TGTGCCAGTTGGACAGGCTCCACACACGAGACCCAGTACTTC.

This clone has just a few counts. The rearrangement links TRBV6-5 to TRBJ1-2; 8 nucleotides line up with TRBD1. V gave up 5 bases and J gave up 4 bases; unmatched junction bases: 3. Germline V CDR1 and CDR2: MNHEY, SVGAGI. This CDR3 has 13 amino acids. The CDR3 DNA sequence: TGTGCCAGCAGTCAGACAGGGGCCTATGGCTACACCTTC. Protein product: CASSQTGAYGYTF.

This sequence joins TRBV7-9 and TRBJ2-3; no firm D call. V lost 5 bases and J lost 5, with 8 bases in between. Germline CDR1 and CDR2: SEHNR and FQNEAQ (reference sequence). The CDR3 extends over 12 amino acids. The CDR3 spells CASSLVGDTQYF. The CDR3 DNA reads TGTGCCAGCAGCCTAGTCGGAGATACGCAGTATTTT. The full variable domain, with the rest looked up from reference TRBV7-9 and TRBJ2-3, is DTGVSQNPRHKITKRGQNVTFRCDPISEHNRLYWYRQTLGQGPEFLTYFQNEAQLEKSRLLSDRFSAERPKGSFSTLEIQRTEQGDSAMYLCASSLVGDTQYFGPGTRLTVL.

The chain employs TRBV5-1 and TRBJ2-2; weak D call: TRBD1 (5 bases). The CDR3 is 15 amino acids. V was cut by 4 bases and J by 0 bases, with 10 bases left in between. CDR1 is SGHRS and CDR2 is YFSETQ in the germline V gene. This CDR3 is CASSMTETNTGELFF. The CDR3 nucleotides are TGCGCCAGCAGCATGACAGAGACGAACACCGGGGAGCTGTTTTTT. The full variable domain, in which reference TRBV5-1 and TRBJ2-2 provide the parts outside the CDR3, is KAGVTQTPRYLIKTRGQQVTLSCSPISGHRSVSWYQQTPGQGLQFLFEYFSETQRNKGNFPGRFSGRQFSNSRSEMNVSTLELGDSALYLCASSMTETNTGELFFGEGSRLTVL.

With respect to this clone: Germline is not matched at one junction end, which may reflect a read error. The chain couples TRBV4-1 to TRBJ2-1; unclear D gene. Germline V gives CDR1 MGHRA, CDR2 YSYEKL. This CDR3 region has 14 residues. The CDR3 is CASTQSGIYNEQFF. CDR3 coding DNA: TGCGCCAGCACCCAATCAGGCATCTACAATGAGCAGTTCTTC.

The chain joins TRBV5-1 to TRBJ1-3; D gene uncertain. V was pared by 4 bases and J by 6 bases, with 17 bases between. The germline V gene has CDR1 SGHRS and CDR2 YFSETQ. The length of the CDR3 is 15 residues. CDR3 coding DNA: TGCGCCAGCAGCCAGAGGACGGGAACTACAAACACCATATATTTT. It codes for CASSQRTGTTNTIYF.

The chain combines TRBV5-1 with TRBJ2-1; TRBD1 matches 8 bases. The germline CDR1 and CDR2 sequences are SGHRS and YFSETQ. The CDR3 is made up of 15 amino acids. With 4 bases clipped from V and 5 bases from J, the junction kept 8 bases outside the gene matches. The CDR3 bases are TGCGCCAGCAGCCTCCGGACAGGGAGGAACAATGAGCAGTTCTTC. This sequence encodes CASSLRTGRNNEQFF.